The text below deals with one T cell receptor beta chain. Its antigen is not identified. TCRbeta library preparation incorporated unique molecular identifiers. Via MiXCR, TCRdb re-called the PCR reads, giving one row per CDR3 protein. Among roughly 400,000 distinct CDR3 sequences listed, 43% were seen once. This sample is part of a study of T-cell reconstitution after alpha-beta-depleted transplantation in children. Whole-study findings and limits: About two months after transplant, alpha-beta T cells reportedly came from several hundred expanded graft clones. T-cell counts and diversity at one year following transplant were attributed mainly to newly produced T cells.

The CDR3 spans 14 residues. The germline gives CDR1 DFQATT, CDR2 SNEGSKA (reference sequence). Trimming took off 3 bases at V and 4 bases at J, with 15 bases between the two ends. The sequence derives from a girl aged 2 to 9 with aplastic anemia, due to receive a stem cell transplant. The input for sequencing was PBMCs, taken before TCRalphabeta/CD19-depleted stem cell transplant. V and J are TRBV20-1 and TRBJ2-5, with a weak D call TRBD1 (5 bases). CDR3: CSASTGLRGETQYF. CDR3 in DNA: TGCAGTGCTAGTACAGGCCTCAGAGGAGAGACCCAGTACTTC.